This record covers a single T cell receptor (beta chain). The antigen remains undetermined. This sample is part of a study of CXCR3-negative and CXCR3-positive naive CD8 T cells. Study conclusions and caveats: Naive CXCR3-negative cells resembled naive CXCR3-positive cells in TRBV-TRBJ usage; memory cells differed. Comparably high diversity marked both naive subsets, whereas memory CD8+ cells had much lower diversity. After cryopreservation, expression of CXCR3 was partially reduced, and most assays were run with fresh PBMCs.

It was by 5' RACE with UMI labels that the TRB cDNA libraries were prepared. Reprocessing the 5' RACE reads, TCRdb reports a single entry for every CDR3 protein and omits DNA. This table holds about 40,000 distinct CDR3 sequences. CDR3 length equals 13 residues. Germline V gene sequence: CDR1 SGHRS, CDR2 YFSETQ. Every CD8+ subset sample held some 300,000 flow-sorted cells, done in triplicate. This clonotype was obtained from a human donor in good health. Some clones in this sample may be carry-over from other donors' samples. The sample consisted of memory CD8+ T cells from blood. This chain connects TRBV5-1 to TRBJ2-7. The CDR3 reads CASSLFQKAEQYF.